The entry below gives a single TCR beta chain sequence along with its context. Its specificity is unknown. Stated time point: newly diagnosed GD, antithyroid drugs for less than 3 months. Generation of the TCR library employed RNA extracted from PBMCs. The sample belongs to a study of regulatory T cells in long-lasting Graves disease. Study-level background: Newly diagnosed Graves' patients had taken antithyroid drugs under 3 months.

Study-level points and caveats: More public clonotypes were shared by persistent patients (around 2,800) than by new patients (roughly 930).

The CDR3 sequence is 14 residues long. The V gene end was trimmed by 7 bases and the J gene end by 9 bases; junction bases not matched to a gene: 9. CDR1 is SGHRS, CDR2 YFSETQ, per germline. Arm-PCR of CDR3 regions and iRepertoire HTBI primers were the basis on which TCR beta libraries were built. TCRdb ran MiXCR on the multiplex PCR reads and lists one entry per CDR3 protein. The sample lists 500,000 or so distinct CDR3 sequences, about 15% occurring once. These same records also appear under a second study, on T cells in Graves' hyperthyroidism and ophthalmopathy.

Sequenced here: peripheral blood mononuclear cells (PBMCs), sampled at new diagnosis, from a patient treated with antithyroid drugs. The TCR sequence derives from a woman aged 35-60 years with Graves disease. J is TRBJ2-1 and V is TRBV5-1; 11 nucleotides align to TRBD2. The CDR3 coding sequence is TGCGCCAGCGAACCTAGCGGGGGGTTCTCTGAGCAGTTCTTC. It translates to CASEPSGGFSEQFF.